Only a few counts were recorded for the clone carrying this T cell receptor beta chain. Its antigen is not known. Unique molecular identifiers featured in each of the TCR beta cDNA libraries. cDNA molecules numbering around 450,000 came from roughly 1 to 10 million T cells. TCRdb re-analysed the PCR reads in MiXCR, keeping a single row per CDR3 protein. The table records a few hundred thousand distinct CDR3 sequences, around 34% of them present only once. This specimen comes from a study of post-analysis software for immune sequencing data. For the study at large: Relapsing-remitting, secondary progressive and progressive-relapsing courses of multiple sclerosis were included. Study results and caveats: When patients were compared with controls, a handful of TRBV segments were more frequent, TRBV5-6, TRBV5-1 and TRBV20-1 among them. Normalized Chao1 diversity was significantly lower in multiple sclerosis patients than in controls. Strong co-clustering by F measure linked samples that shared a preparation batch.

The V gene end was trimmed by 6 bases and the J gene end by 11 bases; junction bases not matched to a gene: 11. The CDR3 contains 13 residues. The germline V gene encodes CDR1 DFQATT and CDR2 SNEGSKA (reference sequence). The chain is built from TRBV20-1 and TRBJ2-5; 11 bases line up with TRBD2. The sample consisted of blood. This TCR was recovered from a girl between 10 and 17 years old with multiple sclerosis. The DNA for the CDR3 is TGCAGTGCAGTACTAGCGGGAGTAACTGAGCAGTACTTC. Amino acid sequence: CSAVLAGVTEQYF.